This T cell receptor beta chain was observed in a study of cytomegalovirus exposure and HLA in healthy donors. Germline V gene lookup returns CDR1 MNHNY and CDR2 SVGAGI (reference sequence). V was pared by 11 bases and J by 7 bases, with 14 bases of the junction left unmatched. There are 15 residues in the CDR3. For this clone: What it binds is not known.

Study-wide results and limits: Common viral pathogens seemed, in a later analysis, to connect with several of the most significant clusters. Indistinguishable V segments such as TRBV6-2 and TRBV6-3 were excluded. Immune exposure data for these donors was limited to CMV serostatus.

Use of 60 Vbeta and 13 Jbeta primers characterized the PCR. Sequencing was performed with immunoSEQ multiplex PCR; in TCRdb, only in-frame clones are kept and a portion is missing. The sample shows roughly 140,000 clones, 70% to 85% of them seen only once. This sequence joins TRBV6-6 and TRBJ2-1; TRBD2 matches at 10 bases. This receptor was obtained from a male donor in good health and CMV-seronegative. The sequencing input was PBMCs. Here the CDR3 DNA reads TGTGCCTGCCAATTAGCGGGAGGAGGGAGGAATGAGCAGTTCTTC. Amino acids: CACQLAGGGRNEQFF.